Sequencing of this TCR beta chain was carried out in a study of blood T cell repertoires in COVID-19. The data were produced by immunoSEQ multiplex PCR, yet TCRdb's version contains in-frame clones alone and is incomplete. Here the sample spans about 400,000 clones, over 75% being singletons. Germline CDR1 and CDR2: LGHDT and YNNKEL (reference sequence). The CDR3 loop spans 15 amino acids. After removal of 5 bases from V and 4 bases from J, the junction contained 9 bases not matched to a gene. The study assigned cohorts using participant-reported clinical history. Symptom resolution, clearance, or two negative PCRs marked the recovered donors of Cohort 3.

V and J are TRBV3-1 (or the pseudogene TRBV3-2) and TRBJ1-1, with TRBD1 matching 8 bases. The source material was PBMCs or T cells enriched from blood (not recorded which). This clonotype was sampled from a woman aged 25 to 39 who had recovered from COVID-19. The CDR3 loop is CASSYQGAVSTEAFF. CDR3 nucleotides: TGTGCCAGCAGCTATCAGGGGGCCGTGAGCACTGAAGCTTTCTTT.